This T cell receptor (beta chain) emerged from a study of shared clonotypes between healthy human individuals. CD45RA-negative memory and CD45RA+ naive subsets were split from the CD4+ cells. As regards this clone: Antigen unknown.

Study-level findings and limits: Larger estimated richness was generally seen in naive subsets than in memory subsets.

The authors distributed each subset's genomic DNA evenly over several immunoSEQ plates. The authors' processing: With immunoSEQ giving junction-only sequences and no quality scores, filtering differed. Generated by immunoSEQ multiplex PCR, the TCRdb table keeps only in-frame clones and is missing some. V, J and clone size are those of that table, while D and trimming were read from the DNA. The sample lists roughly 1,100,000 clones, about 76% occurring once. This TCR derives from a young man in good health. Sequencing was performed on memory CD4+ T cells sorted from blood. Subset noted: CD45RA-negative fraction.

DNA for the CDR3: TGCGCCAGCAGCCAAGCCAGGGGGTTGAGCTATGGCTACACCTTC. It codes for CASSQARGLSYGYTF. The rearrangement links TRBV4-1 to TRBJ1-2; TRBD1 matches 7 bases. V was clipped by 1 base and J by 4 bases; unmatched bases: 6. Germline lookup yields CDR1 MGHRA and CDR2 YSYEKL. This CDR3 comprises 15 residues.